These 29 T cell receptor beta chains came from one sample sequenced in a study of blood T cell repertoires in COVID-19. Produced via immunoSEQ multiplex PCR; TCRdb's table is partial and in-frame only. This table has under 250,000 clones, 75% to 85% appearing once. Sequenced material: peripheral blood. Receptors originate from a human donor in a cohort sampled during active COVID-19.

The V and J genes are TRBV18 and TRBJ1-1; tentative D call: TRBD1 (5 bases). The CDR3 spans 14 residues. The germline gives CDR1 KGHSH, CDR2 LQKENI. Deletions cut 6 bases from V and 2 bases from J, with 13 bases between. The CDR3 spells CASSPRQTNTEAFF. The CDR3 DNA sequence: TGTGCCAGCTCCCCTAGACAGACAAACACTGAAGCTTTCTTT. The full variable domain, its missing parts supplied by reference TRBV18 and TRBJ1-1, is NAGVMQNPRHLVRRRGQEARLRCSPMKGHSHVYWYRQLPEEGLKFMVYLQKENIIDESGMPKERFSAEFPKEGPSILRIQQVVRGDSAAYFCASSPRQTNTEAFFGQGTRLTVV.

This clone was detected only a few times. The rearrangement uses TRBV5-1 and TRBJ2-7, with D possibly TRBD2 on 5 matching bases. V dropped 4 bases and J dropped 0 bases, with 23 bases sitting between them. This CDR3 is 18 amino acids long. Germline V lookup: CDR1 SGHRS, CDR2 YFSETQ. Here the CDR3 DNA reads TGCGCCAGCAGCCCTCGGGTTGGCGGAGGACCTAGCTCCTACGAGCAGTACTTC. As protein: CASSPRVGGGPSSYEQYF. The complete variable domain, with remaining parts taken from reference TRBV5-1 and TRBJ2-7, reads KAGVTQTPRYLIKTRGQQVTLSCSPISGHRSVSWYQQTPGQGLQFLFEYFSETQRNKGNFPGRFSGRQFSNSRSEMNVSTLELGDSALYLCASSPRVGGGPSSYEQYFGPGTRLTVT.

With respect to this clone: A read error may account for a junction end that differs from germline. The CDR3 sequence is CATGEGGTGGDTQYF. The CDR3 DNA reads TGTGCCACCGGTGAAGGAGGGACAGGAGGAGATACGCAGTATTTT. The chain has TRBV24-1 and TRBJ2-3, with 8 bases lining up with TRBD1. The CDR3 length is 15 residues. Germline loops: CDR1 KGHDR, CDR2 SFDVKD.

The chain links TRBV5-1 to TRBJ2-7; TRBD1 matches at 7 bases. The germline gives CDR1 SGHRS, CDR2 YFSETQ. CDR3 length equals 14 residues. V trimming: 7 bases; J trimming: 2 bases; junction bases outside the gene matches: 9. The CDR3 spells CASGTGQITYEQYF. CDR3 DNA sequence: TGCGCCAGCGGTACGGGACAGATAACCTACGAGCAGTACTTC. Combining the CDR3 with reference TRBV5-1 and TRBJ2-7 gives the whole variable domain KAGVTQTPRYLIKTRGQQVTLSCSPISGHRSVSWYQQTPGQGLQFLFEYFSETQRNKGNFPGRFSGRQFSNSRSEMNVSTLELGDSALYLCASGTGQITYEQYFGPGTRLTVT.

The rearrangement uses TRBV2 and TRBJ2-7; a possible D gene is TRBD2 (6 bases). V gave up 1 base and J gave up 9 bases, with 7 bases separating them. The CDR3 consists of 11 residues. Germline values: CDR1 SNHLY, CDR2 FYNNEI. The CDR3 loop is CASSEGGGQYF. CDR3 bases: TGTGCCAGCAGTGAAGGGGGAGGGCAGTACTTC.

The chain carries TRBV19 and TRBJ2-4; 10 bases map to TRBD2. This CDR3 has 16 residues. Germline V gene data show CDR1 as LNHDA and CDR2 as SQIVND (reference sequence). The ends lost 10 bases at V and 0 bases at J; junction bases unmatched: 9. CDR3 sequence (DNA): TGTGCCACCACTAGCGGGACGAGTATAGCCAAAAACATTCAGTACTTC. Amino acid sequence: CATTSGTSIAKNIQYF.

The CDR3 spells CASSLGTSGGGQYEQYF. The CDR3 DNA reads TGTGCCAGCAGCTTAGGGACTAGCGGGGGGGGACAATACGAGCAGTACTTC. The chain joins TRBV7-2 to TRBJ2-7; 15 bases line up with TRBD2. With V trimmed by 1 base and J by 4 bases, 5 bases remained unmatched. CDR1 is SGHTA and CDR2 is FQGNSA in the germline V gene. This CDR3 contains 17 residues. Using reference TRBV7-2 and TRBJ2-7 for the parts outside the CDR3, the full variable domain is GAGVSQSPSNKVTEKGKDVELRCDPISGHTALYWYRQSLGQGLEFLIYFQGNSAPDKSGLPSDRFSAERTGGSVSTLTIQRTQQEDSAVYLCASSLGTSGGGQYEQYFGPGTRLTVT.

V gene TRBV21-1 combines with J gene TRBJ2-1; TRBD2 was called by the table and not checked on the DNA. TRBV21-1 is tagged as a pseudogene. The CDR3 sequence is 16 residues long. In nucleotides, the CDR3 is TGTGCCAGCAGCAAATGGAGGACTCGGTCCTACAATGAGCAGTTCTTC. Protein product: CASSKWRTRSYNEQFF.

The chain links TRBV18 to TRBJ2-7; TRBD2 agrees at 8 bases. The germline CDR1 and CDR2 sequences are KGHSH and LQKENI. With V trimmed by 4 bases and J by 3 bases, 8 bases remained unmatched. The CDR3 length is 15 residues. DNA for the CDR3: TGTGCCAGCTCACTACTACTAGCGGTCGACTACGAGCAGTACTTC. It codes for CASSLLLAVDYEQYF.

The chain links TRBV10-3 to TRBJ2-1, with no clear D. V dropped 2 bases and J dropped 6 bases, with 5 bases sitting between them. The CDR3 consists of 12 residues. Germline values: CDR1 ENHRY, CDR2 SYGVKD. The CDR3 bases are TGTGCCATCAGTGAGAATAGCAATGAGCAGTTCTTC. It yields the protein CAISENSNEQFF.

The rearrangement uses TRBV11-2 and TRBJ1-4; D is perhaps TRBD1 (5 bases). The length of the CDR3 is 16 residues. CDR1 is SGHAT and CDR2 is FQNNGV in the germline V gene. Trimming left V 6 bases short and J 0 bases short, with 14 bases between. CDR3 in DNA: TGTGCCAGCAGGATGGGGAGGGGAGCAACTAATGAAAAACTGTTTTTT. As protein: CASRMGRGATNEKLFF.

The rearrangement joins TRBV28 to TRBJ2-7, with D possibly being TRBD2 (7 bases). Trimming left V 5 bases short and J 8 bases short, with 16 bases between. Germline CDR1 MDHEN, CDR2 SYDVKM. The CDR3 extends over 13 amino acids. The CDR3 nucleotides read TGTGCCAGCAGTCTCCCCGAGGGGGGGAAGCAGTACTTC. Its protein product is CASSLPEGGKQYF.

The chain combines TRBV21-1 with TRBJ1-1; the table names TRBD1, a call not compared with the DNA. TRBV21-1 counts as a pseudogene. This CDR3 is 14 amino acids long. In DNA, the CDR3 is TGTGCCAGCAGCATCCAGGGGCGAAGCACTGAAGCTTTCTTT. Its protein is CASSIQGRSTEAFF.

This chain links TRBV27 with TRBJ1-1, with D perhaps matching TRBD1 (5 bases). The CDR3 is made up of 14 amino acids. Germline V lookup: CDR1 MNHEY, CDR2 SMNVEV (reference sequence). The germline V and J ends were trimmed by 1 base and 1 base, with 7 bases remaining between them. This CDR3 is CASSLWQGNTEAFF. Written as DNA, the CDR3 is TGTGCCAGCAGTTTATGGCAGGGGAACACTGAAGCTTTCTTT.

The CDR3 coding sequence is TGTGCCAGTAGTGTCGGGAAGTCTGGAAACACCATATATTTT. Translation: CASSVGKSGNTIYF. The chain uses TRBV19 and TRBJ1-3; D gene unclear. The germline V gene encodes CDR1 LNHDA and CDR2 SQIVND (reference sequence). The V gene lost 5 bases and the J gene lost 1 base, with 9 bases spanning the gap. CDR3 length equals 14 residues.

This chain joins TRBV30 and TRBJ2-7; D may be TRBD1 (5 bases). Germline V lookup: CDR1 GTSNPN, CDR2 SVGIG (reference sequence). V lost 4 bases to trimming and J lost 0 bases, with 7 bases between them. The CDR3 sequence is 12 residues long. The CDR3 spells CAWKDNSYEQYF. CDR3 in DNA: TGTGCCTGGAAGGACAACTCCTACGAGCAGTACTTC.

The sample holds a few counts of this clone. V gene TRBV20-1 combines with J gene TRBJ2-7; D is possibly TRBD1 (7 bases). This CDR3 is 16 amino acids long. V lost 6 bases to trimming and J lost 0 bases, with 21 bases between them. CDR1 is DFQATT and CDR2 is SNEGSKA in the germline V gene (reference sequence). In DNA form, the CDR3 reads TGCAGTGCAAGTCCCCCGACAGGGAGGAGCTCCTACGAGCAGTACTTC. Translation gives CSASPPTGRSSYEQYF.

CDR3 in amino acids: CASRSEDRLNYGYTF. As DNA, the CDR3 is TGCGCCAGCAGGTCTGAAGACCGACTAAACTATGGCTACACCTTC. The chain recombines TRBV5-1 with TRBJ1-2; no clear D. CDR1 is SGHRS, CDR2 YFSETQ, per germline. This CDR3 is built from 15 residues. The V and J ends lost 5 bases and 2 bases respectively, with 16 bases between them.

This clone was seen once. The DNA of the CDR3 is TGTGCCAGCAGCTTGGGACAGGTAGCCACTGAAGCTTTCTTT. This encodes CASSLGQVATEAFF. The rearrangement joins TRBV7-2 to TRBJ1-1, with 8 bases that match TRBD1. The junction had 4 bases not matched to a gene; V was cut back by 3 bases and J by 4 bases. Germline V gives CDR1 SGHTA, CDR2 FQGNSA. The CDR3 is 14 amino acids.

The CDR3, as DNA: TGTGCCAGCAGCCGGGACAGGGGCCAAGAGACCCAGTACTTC. Protein product: CASSRDRGQETQYF. The rearrangement links TRBV27 to TRBJ2-5, with 10 bases identical to TRBD1. In germline, CDR1 is MNHEY, CDR2 SMNVEV (reference sequence). With V trimmed by 6 bases and J by 1 base, 2 bases remained unmatched. The CDR3 totals 14 residues.

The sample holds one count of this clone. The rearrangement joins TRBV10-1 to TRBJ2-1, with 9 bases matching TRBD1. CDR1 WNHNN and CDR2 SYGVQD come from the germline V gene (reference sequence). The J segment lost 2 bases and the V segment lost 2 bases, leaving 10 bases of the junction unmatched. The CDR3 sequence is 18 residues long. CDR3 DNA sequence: TGCGCCAGCAGTGAGGAGGCAAGGAGGACAGGGGCCTACAATGAGCAGTTCTTC. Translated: CASSEEARRTGAYNEQFF.

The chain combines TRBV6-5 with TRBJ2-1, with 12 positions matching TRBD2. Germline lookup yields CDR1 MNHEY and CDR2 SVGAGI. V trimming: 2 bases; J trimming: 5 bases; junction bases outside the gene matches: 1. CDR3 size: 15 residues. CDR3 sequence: CASSYRTSGNNEQFF. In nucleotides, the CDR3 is TGTGCCAGCAGTTACCGGACTAGCGGGAACAATGAGCAGTTCTTC.

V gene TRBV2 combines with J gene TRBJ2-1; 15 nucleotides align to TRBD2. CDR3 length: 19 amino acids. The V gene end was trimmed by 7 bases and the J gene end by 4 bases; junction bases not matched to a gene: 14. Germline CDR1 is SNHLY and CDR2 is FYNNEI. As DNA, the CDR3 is TGTGCCAGCACCGAGCTGGGACTAGCGGGAGGAGGGGAGTACAATGAGCAGTTCTTC. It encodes CASTELGLAGGGEYNEQFF.

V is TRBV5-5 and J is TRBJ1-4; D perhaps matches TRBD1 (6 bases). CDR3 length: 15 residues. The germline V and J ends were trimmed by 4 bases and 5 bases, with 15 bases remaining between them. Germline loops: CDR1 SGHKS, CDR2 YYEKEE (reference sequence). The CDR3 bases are TGTGCCAGCAGCGTTGGACAGACGGGAAATGAAAAACTGTTTTTT. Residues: CASSVGQTGNEKLFF.

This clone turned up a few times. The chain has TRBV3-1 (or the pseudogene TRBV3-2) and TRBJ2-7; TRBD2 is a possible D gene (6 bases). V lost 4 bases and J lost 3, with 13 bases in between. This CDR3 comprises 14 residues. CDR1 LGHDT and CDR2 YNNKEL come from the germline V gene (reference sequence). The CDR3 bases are TGTGCCAGCAGCCTTAGCGGAGCGAACTACGAGCAGTACTTC. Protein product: CASSLSGANYEQYF.

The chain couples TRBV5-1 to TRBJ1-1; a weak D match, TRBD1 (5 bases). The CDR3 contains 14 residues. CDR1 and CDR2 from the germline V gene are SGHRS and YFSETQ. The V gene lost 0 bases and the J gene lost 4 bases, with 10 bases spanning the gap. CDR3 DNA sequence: TGCGCCAGCAGCTTGGAACGGGGGGGCACTGAAGCTTTCTTT. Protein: CASSLERGGTEAFF.

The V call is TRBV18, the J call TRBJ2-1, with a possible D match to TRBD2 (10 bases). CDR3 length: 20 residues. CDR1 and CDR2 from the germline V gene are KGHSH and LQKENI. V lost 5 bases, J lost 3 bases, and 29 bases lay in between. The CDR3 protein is CASSSLEDRGASGSYNEQFF. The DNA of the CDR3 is TGTGCCAGCTCAAGTTTAGAGGACAGGGGAGCTAGCGGGAGCTACAATGAGCAGTTCTTC.

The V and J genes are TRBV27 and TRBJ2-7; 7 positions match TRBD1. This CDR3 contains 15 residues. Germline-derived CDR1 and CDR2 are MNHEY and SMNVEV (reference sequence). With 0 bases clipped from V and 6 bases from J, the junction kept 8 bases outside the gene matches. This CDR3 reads CASSLSGQNLVEQYF. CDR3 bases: TGTGCCAGCAGTTTATCGGGACAGAACTTGGTCGAGCAGTACTTC.

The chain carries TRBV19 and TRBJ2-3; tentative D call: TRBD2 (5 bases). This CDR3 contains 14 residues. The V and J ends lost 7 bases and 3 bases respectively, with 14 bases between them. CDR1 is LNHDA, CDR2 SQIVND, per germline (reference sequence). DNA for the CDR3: TGTGCCAGTACCCCAGGTGGGAGAACAGATACGCAGTATTTT. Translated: CASTPGGRTDTQYF.